The 24 T cell receptor beta chains below were found in one sample sequenced in a study of spatial heterogeneity in lung cancer. Time point indicated: blood at routine non-recurrence follow-up after resection. A single record per CDR3 protein comes from TCRdb applying MiXCR to the 5' RACE reads. The top ten hold 20% to 30% of the sample, which has around 25,000 distinct CDR3 sequences, less than 6.5% seen once. The source material was PBMCs, sampled at follow-up. The receptors here all came from a female donor with early-stage non-small cell lung cancer.

This clonotype was seen ten or more times. The rearrangement links TRBV6-1 to TRBJ1-4; 8 bases fit TRBD1. Germline-derived CDR1 and CDR2 are MNHNS and SASEGT. The CDR3 is 14 residues long. V shed 4 bases, J shed 5 bases, and the junction held 3 bases outside the gene matches. CDR3 region: CASSAGGINEKLFF. In nucleotides, the CDR3 is TGTGCCAGCAGTGCAGGGGGCATAAATGAAAAACTGTTTTTT.

The table lists this clonotype with many counts. This chain joins TRBV4-2 and TRBJ2-5; D may be TRBD1 (5 bases). This CDR3 region has 15 residues. V gave up 4 bases and J gave up 3 bases, with 15 bases separating them. Germline lookup yields CDR1 LGHNA and CDR2 YNFKEQ. CDR3 sequence (DNA): TGTGCCAGCAGCCCTGGTTCAGGGTGGGAAGAGACCCAGTACTTC. It translates to CASSPGSGWEETQYF.

This clonotype was counted at least ten times. The chain couples TRBV7-2 to TRBJ2-5; D gene ambiguous. The CDR3 has 14 residues. V was trimmed by 3 bases and J by 1 base, leaving 9 bases between them. The V gene's germline CDR1 is SGHTA and CDR2 FQGNSA. Written as DNA, the CDR3 is TGTGCCAGCAGCTTGGATTCGGGCCAAGAGACCCAGTACTTC. Its translation is CASSLDSGQETQYF. The full variable domain, completed using reference TRBV7-2 and TRBJ2-5, is GAGVSQSPSNKVTEKGKDVELRCDPISGHTALYWYRQSLGQGLEFLIYFQGNSAPDKSGLPSDRFSAERTGGSVSTLTIQRTQQEDSAVYLCASSLDSGQETQYFGPGTRLLVL.

This clonotype was detected many times. The J gene is TRBJ1-4, the V gene TRBV7-6; D is perhaps TRBD1 (6 bases). The CDR3 contains 14 residues. V was clipped by 5 bases and J by 10 bases, with 17 bases between them. Germline V CDR1 and CDR2: SGHVS, FNYEAQ. CDR3 residues: CASSPSGARGKLFF. The CDR3 nucleotides read TGTGCCAGCAGCCCTTCGGGGGCCAGAGGAAAACTGTTTTTT.

This clonotype is medium-sized in the sample. The chain combines TRBV4-2 with TRBJ2-3; TRBD2 agrees at 10 bases. With V trimmed by 0 bases and J by 14 bases, 17 bases remained unmatched. The CDR3 consists of 17 residues. Germline loops: CDR1 LGHNA, CDR2 YNFKEQ. In DNA form, the CDR3 reads TGTGCCAGCAGCCAAGAGTCCGGTAGCGGGGGGTCCGACTACCCGTATTTT. This translates into CASSQESGSGGSDYPYF.

This clonotype occurred many times. The chain uses TRBV5-1 and TRBJ2-3; 8 bases agree with TRBD2. Germline CDR1 SGHRS, CDR2 YFSETQ. The CDR3 totals 15 residues. V was clipped by 2 bases and J by 2 bases; unmatched bases: 4. In DNA form, the CDR3 reads TGCGCCAGCAGCTTCGCGGGGGGATCCACAGATACGCAGTATTTT. It yields the protein CASSFAGGSTDTQYF. Variable domain in full (rest from reference TRBV5-1 and TRBJ2-3): KAGVTQTPRYLIKTRGQQVTLSCSPISGHRSVSWYQQTPGQGLQFLFEYFSETQRNKGNFPGRFSGRQFSNSRSEMNVSTLELGDSALYLCASSFAGGSTDTQYFGPGTRLTVL.

This chain uses TRBV15 with TRBJ1-2; D is perhaps TRBD1 (6 bases). From germline, CDR1 is LNHNV and CDR2 YYDKDF (reference sequence). The CDR3 is 18 residues long. The V gene lost 3 bases and the J gene lost 8 bases, with 28 bases spanning the gap. The CDR3 region has the DNA TGTGCCACCAGCAGCCGTAACGGGCAGGGGTTCGGGCGAGGAGGCTACACCTTC. Translation gives CATSSRNGQGFGRGGYTF. Full variable domain (outside the CDR3, taken from reference TRBV15 and TRBJ1-2): DAMVIQNPRYQVTQFGKPVTLSCSQTLNHNVMYWYQQKSSQAPKLLFHYYDKDFNNEADTPDNFQSRRPNTSFCFLDIRSPGLGDTAMYLCATSSRNGQGFGRGGYTFGSGTRLTVV.

This clonotype was observed at least ten times. The chain has TRBV18 and TRBJ2-3; D call uncertain. The CDR3 is made up of 14 amino acids. Trimming stripped 2 bases from V and 4 bases from J, with 10 bases between. CDR1 is KGHSH and CDR2 is LQKENI in the germline V gene. CDR3 DNA sequence: TGTGCCAGCTCACCAGGAGTGGCCGCAGATACGCAGTATTTT. Its protein is CASSPGVAADTQYF.

V and J are TRBV5-6 and TRBJ1-2; TRBD1 matches at 9 bases. The ends lost 0 bases at V and 4 bases at J; junction bases unmatched: 7. The CDR3 contains 16 residues. The V gene's germline CDR1 is SGHDT and CDR2 YYEEEE. CDR3 loop: CASSLGGQGRAYGYTF. The CDR3 DNA reads TGTGCCAGCAGCTTGGGGGGACAGGGAAGGGCCTATGGCTACACCTTC.

The table lists this clonotype with many counts. The V call is TRBV30, the J call TRBJ2-5, with 9 bases fitting TRBD1. V lost 2 bases, J lost 5 bases, and 6 bases stayed unmatched. Germline CDR1 GTSNPN, CDR2 SVGIG (reference sequence). The CDR3 is made up of 14 amino acids. The CDR3 DNA reads as TGTGCCTGGAGTTTACAGGGGGCCCGGGAGACCCAGTACTTC. Protein product: CAWSLQGARETQYF.

The chain is built from TRBV12-3 or TRBV12-4 and TRBJ2-5; D remains ambiguous. This CDR3 has 11 amino acids. V dropped 3 bases and J dropped 4 bases, with 3 bases sitting between them. CDR3 sequence (DNA): TGTGCCAGCAGTTTCTCAGAGACCCAGTACTTC. Translated: CASSFSETQYF.

This clonotype was observed many times. The chain uses TRBV5-1 and TRBJ2-2; possibly TRBD1 for D (7 bases). The CDR3 consists of 16 residues. Germline CDR1 and CDR2: SGHRS and YFSETQ. The V end was cut by 0 bases, the J end by 7 bases, with 16 bases between. In nucleotides, the CDR3 is TGCGCCAGCAGCTTGGAGGGCGGGACAGCAATCGGGGAGCTGTTTTTT. It codes for CASSLEGGTAIGELFF. Looking up the rest from reference TRBV5-1 and TRBJ2-2 gives the full variable domain: KAGVTQTPRYLIKTRGQQVTLSCSPISGHRSVSWYQQTPGQGLQFLFEYFSETQRNKGNFPGRFSGRQFSNSRSEMNVSTLELGDSALYLCASSLEGGTAIGELFFGEGSRLTVL.

This clonotype was picked up many times. The chain employs TRBV7-9 and TRBJ2-3, with TRBD2 matching over 13 bases. The CDR3 runs 15 residues. V shed 5 bases, J shed 4 bases, and the junction held 3 bases outside the gene matches. The germline V gene has CDR1 SEHNR and CDR2 FQNEAQ (reference sequence). CDR3 protein: CASSRTSGSSDTQYF. In nucleotides, the CDR3 is TGTGCCAGCAGCCGGACTAGCGGGAGCTCAGATACGCAGTATTTT.

This clonotype was recorded at least ten times. This chain connects TRBV3-1 to TRBJ2-1; 9 bases match TRBD2. Germline trimming cut 3 bases from V and 4 bases from J; bases unmatched to any gene: 7. The CDR3 consists of 16 residues. The germline V gene encodes CDR1 LGHDT and CDR2 YNNKEL (reference sequence). Written as DNA, the CDR3 is TGTGCCAGCAGCCACCAGGGACTAGCATTTTACAATGAGCAGTTCTTC. Its protein is CASSHQGLAFYNEQFF.

This clonotype was seen repeatedly, ten times or more. This chain uses TRBV28 with TRBJ2-5, with TRBD2 matching over 14 bases. This CDR3 is built from 17 residues. Losses at the gene ends were 4 bases for V and 7 bases for J; bases not matched to a gene: 11. CDR1 MDHEN and CDR2 SYDVKM come from the germline V gene. In DNA, the CDR3 is TGTGCCAGCAGTTCGGGGACTAGCGGGAGAGGCCGACTGACCCAGTACTTC. Residues: CASSSGTSGRGRLTQYF. Using reference TRBV28 and TRBJ2-5 for the parts outside the CDR3, the full variable domain is DVKVTQSSRYLVKRTGEKVFLECVQDMDHENMFWYRQDPGLGLRLIYFSYDVKMKEKGDIPEGYSVSREKKERFSLILESASTNQTSMYLCASSSGTSGRGRLTQYFGPGTRLLVL.

Ten or more counts support this clonotype. The chain has TRBV7-2 and TRBJ1-1; D gene unclear. Germline lookup yields CDR1 SGHTA and CDR2 FQGNSA. The CDR3 covers 13 residues. CDR3 residues: CAASNRSNTEAFF. The CDR3, as DNA: TGTGCAGCTAGTAACAGATCTAACACTGAAGCTTTCTTT.

This clonotype was counted ten times or more. The rearrangement links TRBV9 to TRBJ2-1; 7 nucleotides align to TRBD2. The CDR3 is 16 residues long. CDR1 is SGDLS and CDR2 is YYNGEE in the germline V gene. V lost 0 bases and J lost 9; bases outside the gene matches: 12. The chain's CDR3 is CASSVEGSGYGGEQFF. The CDR3 region has the DNA TGTGCCAGCAGCGTAGAGGGTAGCGGGTATGGGGGTGAGCAGTTCTTC.

Remarks on this clonotype: Being one base from a much bigger clone, this may be a read error. This rearrangement joins TRBV5-4 to TRBJ2-5; 7 bases fit TRBD1. The CDR3 loop spans 14 amino acids. The germline V gene encodes CDR1 SGHNT and CDR2 YYREEE (reference sequence). CDR3 residues: CASSLGTDQETQNF. In DNA, the CDR3 is TGTGCCAGCAGCCTCGGGACAGATCAAGAGACCCAGAACTTC.

This clonotype has at least ten counts. The rearrangement links TRBV7-2 to TRBJ1-5; the D is unclear. The CDR3 spans 13 residues. From germline, CDR1 is SGHTA and CDR2 FQGNSA. V was cut by 5 bases and J by 7 bases, with 12 bases left in between. CDR3 DNA sequence: TGTGCCAGCAGCCACTACCGAGAGCAGCCCCAGCATTTT. The encoded protein is CASSHYREQPQHF.

This clonotype was detected many times. The CDR3 loop is CASRLQWGGGTEAFF. For the CDR3, the DNA is TGTGCCAGCAGGCTACAGTGGGGAGGCGGCACTGAAGCTTTCTTT. V gene TRBV6-5 combines with J gene TRBJ1-1, with D unresolved. V was pared by 6 bases and J by 4 bases, with 18 bases between. CDR3 length: 15 residues. Germline CDR1 MNHEY, CDR2 SVGAGI.

This clonotype came up many times. The rearrangement joins TRBV9 to TRBJ2-7; D gene ambiguous. The CDR3 consists of 10 residues. Germline V gene data show CDR1 as SGDLS and CDR2 as YYNGEE. V lost 5 bases and J lost 5, with 5 bases in between. The CDR3 DNA reads TGTGCCAGCAGATCACACGAGCAGTACTTC. Residues: CASRSHEQYF.

There are many counts of this clonotype. The V gene is TRBV10-3, the J gene TRBJ1-2; 7 bases are shared with TRBD1. Germline trimming cut 0 bases from V and 4 bases from J; bases unmatched to any gene: 5. The CDR3 covers 15 residues. Germline V gene data show CDR1 as ENHRY and CDR2 as SYGVKD. This chain's CDR3 is CAISESEGAAYGYTF. CDR3 nucleotide sequence: TGTGCCATCAGTGAGTCCGAGGGGGCAGCCTATGGCTACACCTTC.

This clonotype was found many times. This chain links TRBV7-8 with TRBJ2-1; 11 positions agree with TRBD2. The V gene's germline CDR1 is SGHVS and CDR2 FQNEAQ. This CDR3 has 17 residues. Trimming took 4 bases from V and 4 from J; bases not matched to a gene: 9. The CDR3 spells CASSSRLAGGRYNEQFF. CDR3 DNA sequence: TGTGCCAGCAGCTCCAGATTAGCGGGGGGGCGTTACAATGAGCAGTTCTTC.

This clonotype is classed as medium-sized. The chain combines TRBV29-1 with TRBJ2-5, with 7 positions matching TRBD1. The length of the CDR3 is 11 residues. After removal of 5 bases from V and 9 bases from J, the junction contained 6 bases not matched to a gene. Germline V gene data show CDR1 as SQVTM and CDR2 as ANQGSEA. The CDR3 region has the DNA TGCAGCGTTCAGACAGGGAAGGCCCAGTACTTC. It is translated as CSVQTGKAQYF.